The TCR beta chain described here comes from a study of blood T cells in healthy people across ages (dated by TCRdb to between 2014 and 2017). Describing the broader study: In model experiments, template switching captured about one uniquely barcoded TCR beta cDNA molecule for every two T cells. Four age groups were formed from the donors: young (average roughly 15 years), middle-aged (around 40), aged (more than 55) and long-lived (approximately 80). Donors of different ages were randomly distributed across sequencing lanes to avoid experimental bias. The study measured age-related changes in TCR beta repertoire diversity using deep sequencing normalized with unique cDNA molecular identifiers. Two additional independent replicas of 1 million unique cDNA reads from the same blood draw were analyzed for two donors (one aged 18 to 30 and one aged 80 or older). Results and caveats for the whole study, not just this receptor: Donor CMV infection status was unknown, potentially confounding age-related changes in expanded clonotypes. Observed TCR beta diversity per million T cells fell roughly linearly with age, and a significant reduction was already apparent by age around 39. Observed TCR beta diversity correlated strongly with the percentage of naive T cells measured by flow cytometry. Bulk unsorted PBMC profiling prevented conclusive comparison of naive and antigen-experienced compartments. Compared with the aged group, more naive CD4+ T cells, fewer expanded clones and increased TCR diversity were shown by the long-lived group, suggesting age selection. Estimates of total diversity based on one million sequenced T cells were considered lower bounds and underestimates.

Receptors were amplified or captured by 5' RACE. Instrument on record: Illumina HiSeq 2500. A second 7 to 11 cycle PCR used a sample-barcoded 5' primer and a J-beta primer mix. A template-switch 5' adaptor carrying 12 random nucleotides introduced a unique molecular identifier onto each TCR beta cDNA molecule. Each sample yielded at least 3 million CDR3-containing paired-end reads. First-strand cDNA synthesis was performed from all RNA using the Mint cDNA synthesis kit, with priming by a TRBC-specific oligonucleotide. All cDNA was treated with uracil-DNA glycosylase and then went through a first 18-cycle PCR with the universal primers M1SS and BC2_uni_R. As for the authors' bioinformatics: Each sample was normalized by randomly selecting 1 million high-quality reads, each carrying a distinct molecular identifier. Reads with shared molecular identifiers were discarded instead of being binned into consensus sequences. MiTCR, run with a Q25 quality threshold and the strictest error-elimination algorithm, handled CDR3 identification, clonotype clustering and error correction. A nonparametric unseen species model using Euler transformation provided a lower-bound estimate of total TCR beta diversity. The raw public data were reprocessed by TCRdb itself: fastp quality trimming at Q25, MiXCR clonotype calling, in-frame beta chains only. Every distinct CDR3 protein forms one entry, paired with its most common genes and DNA. TCRdb's processing, not the authors' own work, is the source of the V and J calls. The sample profile shows 2 million or so distinct CDR3 sequences; roughly 50% of them were found once. The leading ten clones occupy about 2.1% of the sample.

Donors were 39 systemically healthy Caucasian individuals from Russia aged roughly 6 to 95 years. Each donor gave 8 to 10 milliliters of peripheral blood, drawn into EDTA-treated Vacutainer tubes. Ficoll-Paque density-gradient centrifugation was used to isolate PBMCs, with at least 7 million per sample. Total RNA, at least 6 micrograms per sample, was extracted from PBMCs with Trizol reagent. The percentages of naive CD45RAhigh/CD27high T cells were determined by flow cytometry on a PBMC aliquot from every donor. There are 17 amino acids in the CDR3, from cysteine to phenylalanine inclusive. CDR3 DNA only is kept here, 51 bases in frame from base 1. For this clonotype: The specificity of this receptor is unknown. No much larger clone is present one base from it, and per-base qualities are unavailable.

The TCR sequence derives from a woman in her thirties or forties in good health. Sequencing was carried out using blood. The chain joins TRBV21-1 to TRBJ2-7; the tabulated D call, TRBD1, remains unverified against the DNA. TRBV21-1 is a listed pseudogene. CDR3 sequence: CASNLYNRDRDPYEQYF. Read as DNA, the sequence is TGTGCCAGCAACCTTTATAACCGGGACAGGGACCCCTACGAGCAGTACTTC.